This T cell receptor (beta chain) appears in the sequencing data of a study of blood T cell repertoires in COVID-19 (dated by TCRdb to 2020 to 2022). Some background on the complete study: Samples from collaborators originated in the United States, Italy and Spain and spanned both the acute and convalescent phases of COVID-19. The material from the prospective study consisted of cDNA or gDNA derived from T cells, B-cell-depleted T cells, or PBMCs. The dataset comprised deeply sampled blood TCRbeta repertoires from subjects exposed to, actively infected with, or recovered from COVID-19. A freely available public database, intended as a resource for researchers studying the immune response to SARS-CoV-2, is where the repertoires were released. The samples were drawn from two sources: the first 160 participants of the ongoing ImmuneRACE study, and over 1,000 subjects contributed by 6 global collaborators. The sample metadata nearly always contained a de-identified subject ID, COVID-19 status, age in years and sex. Where available, HLA class I and class II types were taken from metadata supplied by the sample provider and were not determined by assay-based typing. General conclusions and limits of the study: The quantity of clinical and demographic metadata differed by source and by participant and was supplied without curation.

TCRbeta CDR3 regions were amplified from genomic DNA by means of the immunoSEQ Assay, a bias-controlled multiplex PCR. In the paper's pipeline: Nucleated cell counts per sample were estimated from amplification of reference gene primers within the assay. Sequence reads were collapsed and filtered to measure the absolute abundance of every unique TCRbeta CDR3 rearrangement. For each sample, productive Simpson clonality was calculated as the square root of Simpson's diversity index over productive rearrangements. The table comes from immuneACCESS by way of TCRdb, which keeps in-frame sequences with V and J called. Part of the clones is missing from these tables; in studies checked, under half for an unresolved V gene and the rest for unknown reasons. V, J and clone size reflect that table, while D and trimming were determined from the DNA. In all, the sample holds 250,000 to 300,000 clones, and approximately 78% of those were seen once. Around 5% of the sample is held by the ten biggest clonotypes.

As concerns this clone: It has no known antigen specificity. Within one base of it there is no much larger clone, and no base qualities were kept.

Including cysteine and phenylalanine, the CDR3 has 15 amino acids. Of all the DNA, just the CDR3 is kept, 45 bases in frame from base 1. Sequences SGHTA (CDR1) and FQGNSA (CDR2) are obtained from the germline V gene. The germline V and J ends show losses of 5 bases and 0 bases respectively, and no gene match explains 7 bases of the junction. Enrolling through a virtual design, the prospective study's participants ranged in age from roughly 18 to 95 years and lived across 24 United States geographic areas. In the prospective study, cohorts were assigned on the basis of participant-reported clinical history obtained from a screening survey and a study questionnaire. Exposed participants had been in contact, within 2 weeks of entering the study, with a person who had a PCR-confirmed or clinician-diagnosed case of COVID-19. In the prospective study, mobile phlebotomists collected whole blood, serum and a nasopharyngeal or oropharyngeal swab from each participant. Participants in the prospective study had the option to provide additional blood draws and questionnaires over a 2-month period. Blood samples from the prospective study were shipped frozen or at room temperature prior to DNA extraction.

This clonotype was obtained from a man between 35 and 55 years old who had been exposed to COVID-19. Sequenced input: PBMCs or T cells enriched from blood (not recorded which). In this chain, TRBV7-2 is recombined with TRBJ2-7; 7 of the junction bases match TRBD2. The nucleotide sequence is given as TGTGCCAGCAGCACGGAAGCGGGACCCTCCTACGAGCAGTACTTC. This translates into CASSTEAGPSYEQYF.